The 14 T cell receptor beta chains presented below share a single source sample, sequenced in a study of Graves' ophthalmopathy and Graves' hyperthyroidism. Amplified TCR beta CDR3 regions were obtained using RNA transcripts as template. HTBI-primed first-round RT-PCR preceded second-round multiplex PCR. One entry per CDR3 protein results from TCRdb running MiXCR on the multiplex PCR reads. Of about half a million distinct CDR3 sequences listed, over 13% are singletons. The sample consisted of blood. The receptors here all came from a woman younger than 45 with Graves' ophthalmopathy.

This clonotype was seen ten or more times. The rearrangement links TRBV20-1 to TRBJ1-5, with D unresolved. The V end lost 0 bases, the J end lost 4 bases, and 10 bases lay between the germline ends. This CDR3 contains 14 residues. CDR1 is DFQATT, CDR2 SNEGSKA, per germline (reference sequence). DNA of the CDR3: TGCAGTGCTAGAGAACTTCAGGAGAATCAGCCCCAGCATTTT. Residues: CSARELQENQPQHF.

This clonotype was recorded many times. This sequence joins TRBV18 and TRBJ1-3, with D unclear. Germline lookup yields CDR1 KGHSH and CDR2 LQKENI. V lost 5 bases, J lost 7 bases, and 6 bases lay in between. The CDR3 is made up of 11 amino acids. CDR3 amino acids: CASSVMNTIYF. The CDR3 nucleotides read TGTGCCAGCTCAGTCATGAACACCATATATTTT.

There are many counts of this clonotype. In DNA form, the CDR3 reads TGTGCCAGCAGTGTAAACGGACAGGGAGGCTACGAGCAGTACTTC. Translated, it gives CASSVNGQGGYEQYF. The chain employs TRBV2 and TRBJ2-7; 8 bases align to TRBD1. V lost 4 bases, J lost 3 bases, and 8 bases stayed unmatched. The germline V gene has CDR1 SNHLY and CDR2 FYNNEI. The CDR3 is 15 amino acids.

This clonotype was recorded many times. The rearrangement links TRBV20-1 to TRBJ1-6; no clear D. The V and J ends lost 0 bases and 0 bases respectively, with 12 bases between them. Per germline, CDR1 DFQATT and CDR2 SNEGSKA (reference sequence). This CDR3 contains 17 residues. The CDR3 DNA reads as TGCAGTGCTAGAGATTCAATGACTAGCTCCTATAATTCACCCCTCCACTTT. Its protein is CSARDSMTSSYNSPLHF.

This clonotype was seen many times. The chain combines TRBV30 with TRBJ1-1; no clear D gene. Germline V lookup: CDR1 GTSNPN, CDR2 SVGIG (reference sequence). The CDR3 is 12 residues long. Trimming cost V 4 bases and J 1 base, with 7 bases left between them. This CDR3 is CAWKAPNTEAFF. The CDR3 nucleotides read TGTGCCTGGAAAGCTCCGAACACTGAAGCTTTCTTT.

The chain uses TRBV4-1 and TRBJ2-2; D unresolved. V dropped 0 bases and J dropped 0 bases, with 5 bases sitting between them. Germline V gives CDR1 MGHRA, CDR2 YSYEKL. The CDR3 totals 15 residues. CDR3 amino acids: CASSQDRTNTGELFF. The CDR3 DNA reads as TGCGCCAGCAGCCAAGACAGAACGAACACCGGGGAGCTGTTTTTT.

This clonotype was counted ten times or more. The V and J genes are TRBV7-8 and TRBJ2-5, with D possibly TRBD2 on 5 matching bases. CDR1 and CDR2 from the germline V gene are SGHVS and FQNEAQ. CDR3 length: 14 residues. The ends were cut back, 0 bases at V and 5 bases at J, with 10 bases in the middle. Here the CDR3 reads CASSLALRGETQYF. The DNA for the CDR3 is TGTGCCAGCAGCTTAGCGCTCAGAGGGGAGACCCAGTACTTC.

This clonotype was seen many times. The rearrangement uses TRBV20-1 and TRBJ2-7, with TRBD1 identical over 9 bases. The length of the CDR3 is 14 residues. Germline V lookup: CDR1 DFQATT, CDR2 SNEGSKA (reference sequence). J lost 5 bases, V lost 4 bases, and 9 bases had no gene match. DNA of the CDR3: TGCAGTGCTACTACCGGGACAGGGTTCAACGAGCAGTACTTC. Encoded protein: CSATTGTGFNEQYF.

This clonotype was recorded many times. J is TRBJ2-7 and V is TRBV30; 8 bases are a match to TRBD1. V lost 4 bases to trimming and J lost 0 bases; unmatched junction nucleotides: 11. Germline assignment: CDR1 GTSNPN and CDR2 SVGIG (reference sequence). The CDR3 is 16 residues long. The CDR3 DNA reads TGTGCCTGGACCCGAGGAGGACAGGGCTTCTCCTACGAGCAGTACTTC. It is translated as CAWTRGGQGFSYEQYF.

The table lists this clonotype with many counts. J is TRBJ1-6 and V is TRBV28; D perhaps matches TRBD1 (5 bases). V lost 2 bases and J 13 bases, leaving 9 bases between the germline ends. CDR1 is MDHEN, CDR2 SYDVKM, per germline. This CDR3 is built from 12 residues. In nucleotides, the CDR3 is TGTGCCAGCAGTTTACAGGGTTTGCCCCTCCACTTT. This translates into CASSLQGLPLHF.

This clonotype was seen many times. V is TRBV3-1 and J is TRBJ1-2; a possible D gene is TRBD1 (5 bases). The CDR3 extends over 16 amino acids. Germline values: CDR1 LGHDT, CDR2 YNNKEL (reference sequence). Trimming pared 3 bases from V and 6 bases from J, leaving 20 bases between. CDR3: CASSQYGTSQSDGYTF. The CDR3 nucleotides read TGTGCCAGCAGCCAGTACGGGACCTCTCAAAGCGATGGCTACACCTTC. The whole variable domain, remainder taken from reference TRBV3-1 and TRBJ1-2, is DTAVSQTPKYLVTQMGNDKSIKCEQNLGHDTMYWYKQDSKKFLKIMFSYNNKELIINETVPNRFSPKSPDKAHLNLHINSLELGDSAVYFCASSQYGTSQSDGYTFGSGTRLTVV.

Many counts were recorded for this clonotype. The rearrangement joins TRBV20-1 to TRBJ2-7; D not resolved. CDR1 DFQATT and CDR2 SNEGSKA come from the germline V gene (reference sequence). V gave up 0 bases and J gave up 3 bases, with 18 bases separating them. The CDR3 is made up of 16 amino acids. CDR3 amino acids: CSARDPATALLYEQYF. The CDR3 bases are TGCAGTGCTAGAGATCCGGCGACTGCCCTGCTCTACGAGCAGTACTTC.

This clonotype was detected many times. The genes are TRBV20-1 and TRBJ2-7; 7 bases are a match to TRBD1. Germline-derived CDR1 and CDR2 are DFQATT and SNEGSKA (reference sequence). This CDR3 spans 15 amino acids. J gave up 6 bases and V 0 bases, and 11 bases lay outside the gene matches. CDR3 in amino acids: CSARDRIRGRSEQYF. The CDR3 coding sequence is TGCAGTGCTAGAGACCGGATAAGGGGGCGCTCCGAGCAGTACTTC.

This clonotype came up a few times. The junction departs from the called germline gene at one end, perhaps through a read error. The chain joins TRBV20-1 to TRBJ1-1; D might be TRBD1 (5 bases). CDR1 is DFQATT and CDR2 is SNEGSKA in the germline V gene (reference sequence). CDR3 size: 12 residues. The CDR3 is CSAREIGTRDEF. In DNA form, the CDR3 reads TGCAGTGCTAGAGAAATCGGGACCCGTGATGAATTT.